This T cell receptor beta chain was recovered during a study of radiation and T cells in renal cell carcinoma. The CDR3 is 16 residues long. With 2 bases clipped from V and 0 bases from J, the junction kept 6 bases outside the gene matches. Germline loops: CDR1 ENHRY, CDR2 SYGVKD. This table comes from immunoSEQ multiplex PCR, and its TCRdb copy is limited to in-frame clones, with some not included. The top ten hold 27% of the sample, which has 40,000 to 45,000 clones, 80% to 85% seen once. Specified time point: blood 4 weeks post-SBRT, at nephrectomy. Treatment described: 15 Gy SBRT to primary tumor, nephrectomy 4 weeks later.

This clonotype originated in a woman in her 70s with renal cell carcinoma. The chain employs TRBV10-3 and TRBJ2-7; 8 bases line up with TRBD2. Sequencing was performed on blood, taken from a patient whose treatment included radiotherapy and nephrectomy. The CDR3 DNA reads as TGTGCCATCAGTGAGAGCGGGGGCTTAAGCTCCTACGAGCAGTACTTC. Amino acids: CAISESGGLSSYEQYF.